These 9 T cell receptor beta chains share one sample of origin, sequenced in a study of blood T cell repertoires in COVID-19. The repertoire was sequenced with immunoSEQ multiplex PCR; TCRdb's copy has only in-frame clones and lacks some. Of 100,000 to 150,000 clones listed, 65% to 90% are singletons. The specimen was peripheral blood. The receptors stem from a man older than 75 with active or convalescent COVID-19.

CDR3 protein: CATSDLGGPGLAGVWEQYF. CDR3 nucleotide sequence: TGTGCCACCAGTGATCTCGGCGGCCCGGGACTAGCGGGGGTGTGGGAGCAGTACTTC. The genes are TRBV24-1 and TRBJ2-7; 14 bases align to TRBD2. The CDR3 is made up of 19 amino acids. CDR1 and CDR2 from the germline V gene are KGHDR and SFDVKD. The V segment lost 3 bases and the J segment 7 bases; nucleotides outside the gene matches: 16.

The chain carries TRBV5-1 and TRBJ2-7; 8 bases are a match to TRBD1. Per the germline V gene, CDR1 is SGHRS and CDR2 is YFSETQ. The J segment lost 6 bases and the V segment lost 5 bases, leaving 10 bases of the junction unmatched. The CDR3 is 14 residues long. CDR3 in amino acids: CASRNTGGTSEQYF. The CDR3 DNA is TGCGCCAGCAGAAATACAGGGGGTACCTCCGAGCAGTACTTC.

The chain has TRBV7-2 and TRBJ2-5; 10 nucleotides agree with TRBD1. Unmatched junction bases numbered 7, after V lost 5 bases and J lost 4 bases. Germline V gene sequence: CDR1 SGHTA, CDR2 FQGNSA. The CDR3 runs 15 residues. The CDR3 spells CASSQGQGNGETQYF. CDR3 nucleotide sequence: TGTGCCAGCAGCCAGGGACAGGGGAACGGAGAGACCCAGTACTTC.

This chain links TRBV18 with TRBJ2-1, with 7 bases fitting TRBD1. Losses at the gene ends were 1 base for V and 6 bases for J; bases not matched to a gene: 3. This CDR3 has 14 residues. CDR1 and CDR2 (germline): KGHSH, LQKENI. The CDR3 DNA follows: TGTGCCAGCTCACCACGACAGGGTAGCAATGAGCAGTTCTTC. Encoded protein: CASSPRQGSNEQFF.

On this clone: This sample includes further DNA sequences coding for the same CDR3. This chain links TRBV28 with TRBJ2-7, with 10 bases fitting TRBD1. Per the germline V gene, CDR1 is MDHEN and CDR2 is SYDVKM. This CDR3 has 13 amino acids. V lost 7 bases, J lost 4 bases, and 4 bases stayed unmatched. The CDR3 here is CASNRDRGYEQYF. CDR3 in DNA: TGTGCCAGCAACCGGGACAGGGGATACGAGCAGTACTTC.

The chain combines TRBV12-3 or TRBV12-4 with TRBJ1-1; D gene uncertain. Trimming left V 8 bases short and J 6 bases short, with 7 bases between. This CDR3 contains 10 residues. This chain's CDR3 is CASGLSEAFF. The DNA for the CDR3 is TGTGCCAGCGGACTTTCTGAAGCTTTCTTT.

This chain connects TRBV11-2 to TRBJ1-1, with D possibly being TRBD1 (6 bases). Germline CDR1 SGHAT, CDR2 FQNNGV. V was shortened by 3 bases and J by 0 bases, with 11 bases between the two germline ends. The CDR3 has 15 residues. In DNA, the CDR3 is TGTGCCAGCAGCTTCTCGACAGGTGTGAACACTGAAGCTTTCTTT. It specifies CASSFSTGVNTEAFF.

The chain links TRBV10-3 to TRBJ1-1; maybe TRBD1 (5 bases). The CDR3 runs to 14 residues. Germline loops: CDR1 ENHRY, CDR2 SYGVKD. The V and J ends lost 8 bases and 5 bases respectively, with 18 bases between them. The CDR3 DNA is TGTGCCATCTGGGCGGGGAGTGGGGGGACTGAAGCTTTCTTT. This encodes CAIWAGSGGTEAFF.

The sample holds one count of this clone. The rearrangement joins TRBV11-2 to TRBJ2-3; D perhaps matches TRBD1 (6 bases). The length of the CDR3 is 13 residues. Trimming left V 6 bases short and J 4 bases short, with 11 bases between. Germline CDR1 reads SGHAT; CDR2 reads FQNNGV. The CDR3 reads CASRPTGSDTQYF. DNA for the CDR3: TGTGCCAGCAGGCCTACAGGGTCAGATACGCAGTATTTT. Full variable domain (remainder filled in from reference TRBV11-2 and TRBJ2-3): EAGVAQSPRYKIIEKRQSVAFWCNPISGHATLYWYQQILGQGPKLLIQFQNNGVVDDSQLPKDRFSAERLKGVDSTLKIQPAKLEDSAVYLCASRPTGSDTQYFGPGTRLTVL.